This entry concerns a single TCR beta chain. This clone was seen only a few times. Its specific antigen is unknown. The sample holds no much larger clone one base away, and base qualities are not on file. V is reduced by 2 bases and J by 4 bases, leaving a spacing of 18 bases between them. The germline V gene (reference sequence) specifies GTSNPN as CDR1 and SVGIG as CDR2. From its cysteine to its phenylalanine, the CDR3 spans 16 amino acids. CDR3 DNA only is kept here, 48 bases in frame from base 1. The data are from a study of beta chain features in type 1 diabetes (dated by TCRdb to the late 2010s). Describing the broader study: No differences in mean age, gender distribution, total cell number or subset yield were found between patients and healthy donors. Regulatory and stem cell-like memory subsets were obtained from only 8 patients and roughly eight healthy donors, while naive and central memory subsets were obtained from all 30 or so donors. In the study, recently diagnosed type 1 diabetes patients and matched healthy donors were compared on the TCRB repertoires of their sorted circulating CD4+ T cell subsets. Across all samples, almost 110 million sorted cells were examined, and cell number per subset correlated strongly with RNA yield.

The High Capacity cDNA Reverse Transcription Kit was used to reverse transcribe all of the isolated RNA, meaning that expressed TCRB transcripts were what got sequenced. Naive, central memory and regulatory T cell samples underwent deep immunoSEQ sequencing, averaging about 3.5 million total reads per sample. Sorted cells were lysed in RLT buffer and RNA was extracted with DNase-treated RNeasy Micro or Mini kits, depending on cell number. Each cell subset was processed separately to prevent cross-contamination, with patient and healthy donor samples processed together. TCRB sequences were amplified from cDNA with the immunoSEQ multiplex PCR, producing 87-bp fragments spanning the CDR3 region. The amplicons were sequenced using the Illumina HiSeq platform. In the paper's pipeline: Synthetic template baselines were used to correct PCR bias computationally, reads within Hamming distance 2 were collapsed, and singletons that could not be merged were discarded. Reads were aligned against IMGT so that V, D and J genes, CDR3 length and insertions or deletions at six rearrangement sites could be assigned. Within each subset, clonotype counts were normalized to sorted cell number, and only after that were true diversity and Gini coefficients computed with the tcR R package. The overlap coefficient, calculated on TCRB nucleotide sequences, was used to measure repertoire sharing. Out-of-frame TCRB sequences from naive cells were analyzed to stand in for the pre-selection repertoire. The clones in this table, taken by TCRdb from immuneACCESS, are in-frame only. Not every clone is retained; where verified, under half of the shortfall comes from an unresolved V gene, and the cause of the rest is unknown. For V, J and clone size, that table is used; D and trimming come from the DNA. This sample gives some 290,000 clones in total; 13% to 15% of them show up just once. The ten top clones hold 0.017% of the sample.

What the study reported, not specific to this receptor: At VDJ recombination sites, patients with type 1 diabetes made fewer insertions and deleted more nucleotides, a pattern implying thymic rearrangement abnormalities. Shorter templates might have been favored by PCR, but patient and control samples were amplified and corrected together, so both groups would have been affected equally by any skew. Naive, central memory and regulatory TCRB repertoires appeared to be more alike among patients than among healthy donors. A moderate but significant shortening of TCRB CDR3 length was observed in type 1 diabetes patients in all four CD4+ subsets. Because cDNA rather than genomic DNA was sequenced, highly expressing activated cells could have been over-represented, although no difference in activation and CD3 levels was found between groups. Because small numbers of individuals were included in the HLA sub-analyses, any influence of HLA type on TCRB rearrangement was left unresolved.

Each donor gave one peripheral blood draw, about 110 mL on average, collected into heparinised tubes. Naive, central memory, regulatory and stem cell-like memory CD4+ T cells were sorted on a BD FACSAria II using a panel including CD45RO, CCR7, CD25, CD127, CD95 and CD27. All sorted populations exceeded 95% purity. PBMCs were isolated immediately by Lymphoprep density gradient centrifugation and stained directly without culture. Samples were stained and sorted in pairs, with one healthy donor and one patient per experiment, so that batch effects were minimized. The specimen sequenced was naive CD4+ T cells from blood. The cell subset or site label on this specimen signifies: true naive CD4+ T cells. The clonotype was recovered from a man aged 25 to 40 with type 1 diabetes. This chain is built from TRBV30 and TRBJ1-5; the D gene remains uncertain. The DNA reads as follows: TGTGCCTGGAGTTCCTTTGGGAGGTTAGAAAATCAGCCCCAGCATTTT. The resulting protein is CAWSSFGRLENQPQHF.